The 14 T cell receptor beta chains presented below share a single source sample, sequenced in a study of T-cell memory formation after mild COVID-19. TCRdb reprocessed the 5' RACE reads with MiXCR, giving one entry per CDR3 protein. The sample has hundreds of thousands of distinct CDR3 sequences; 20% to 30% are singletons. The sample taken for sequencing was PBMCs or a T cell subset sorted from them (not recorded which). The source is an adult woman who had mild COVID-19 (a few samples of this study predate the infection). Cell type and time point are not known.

The CDR3 protein is CASSGSLAGSGELFF. As DNA, the CDR3 is TGTGCCAGCAGTGGCTCTCTAGCGGGATCCGGGGAGCTGTTTTTT. V usage is TRBV2 and J usage is TRBJ2-2, with 9 bases that match TRBD2. The germline gives CDR1 SNHLY, CDR2 FYNNEI. This CDR3 region has 15 residues. V lost 4 bases to trimming and J lost 6 bases; unmatched junction nucleotides: 6.

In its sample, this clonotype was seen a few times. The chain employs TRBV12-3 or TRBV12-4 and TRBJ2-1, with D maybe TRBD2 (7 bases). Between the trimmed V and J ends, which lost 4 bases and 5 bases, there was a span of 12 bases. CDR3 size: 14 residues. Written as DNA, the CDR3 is TGTGCCAGCAGTTGGGGGGGCGGGGACAATGAGCAGTTCTTC. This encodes CASSWGGGDNEQFF.

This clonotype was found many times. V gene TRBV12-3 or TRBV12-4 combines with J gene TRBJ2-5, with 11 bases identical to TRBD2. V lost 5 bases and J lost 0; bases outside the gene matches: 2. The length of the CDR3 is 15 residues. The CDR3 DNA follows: TGTGCCAGCAGTCTGACTAGCGGGGACCAAGAGACCCAGTACTTC. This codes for CASSLTSGDQETQYF.

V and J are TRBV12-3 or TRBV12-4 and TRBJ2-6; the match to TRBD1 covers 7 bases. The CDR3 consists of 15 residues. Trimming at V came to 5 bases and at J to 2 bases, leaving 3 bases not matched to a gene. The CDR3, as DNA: TGTGCCAGCAGTATTCAGGGGGCTGGGGCCAACGTCCTGACTTTC. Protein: CASSIQGAGANVLTF.

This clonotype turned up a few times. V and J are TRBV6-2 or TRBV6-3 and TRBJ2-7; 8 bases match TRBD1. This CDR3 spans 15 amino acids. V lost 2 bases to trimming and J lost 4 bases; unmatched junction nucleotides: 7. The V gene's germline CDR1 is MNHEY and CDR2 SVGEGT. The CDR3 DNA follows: TGTGCCAGCAGTTACGGAGGGACAGGTTTTTACGAGCAGTACTTC. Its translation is CASSYGGTGFYEQYF.

For the CDR3, the DNA is TGCGCCAGCAGCTTCGACAGGCGGGCGGAGCAGTTCTTC. It codes for CASSFDRRAEQFF. The V and J genes are TRBV5-1 and TRBJ2-1; TRBD1 might be the D (6 bases). Germline CDR1 SGHRS, CDR2 YFSETQ. The CDR3 runs to 13 residues. V was trimmed by 2 bases and J by 10 bases, leaving 13 bases between them.

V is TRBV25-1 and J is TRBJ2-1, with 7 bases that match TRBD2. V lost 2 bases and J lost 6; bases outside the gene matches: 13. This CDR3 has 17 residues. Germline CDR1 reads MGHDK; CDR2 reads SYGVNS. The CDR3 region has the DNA TGTGCCAGCAGTGAACCTGGGGCGGCGGGAGTTCGCAATGAGCAGTTCTTC. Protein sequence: CASSEPGAAGVRNEQFF.

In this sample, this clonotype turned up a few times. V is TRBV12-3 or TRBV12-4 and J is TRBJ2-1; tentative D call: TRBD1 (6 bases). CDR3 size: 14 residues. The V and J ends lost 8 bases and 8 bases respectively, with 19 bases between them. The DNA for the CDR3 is TGTGCCAGCGTCCCGGCGGACAGTGATGATGAGCAGTTCTTC. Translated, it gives CASVPADSDDEQFF.

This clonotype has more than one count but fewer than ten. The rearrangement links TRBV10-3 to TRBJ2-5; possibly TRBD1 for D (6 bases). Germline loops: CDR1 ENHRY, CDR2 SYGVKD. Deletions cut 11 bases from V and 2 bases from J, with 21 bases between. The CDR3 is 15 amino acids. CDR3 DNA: TGTGCCTCCCGGACAGAAAAGACCCCACAAGAGACCCAGTACTTC. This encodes CASRTEKTPQETQYF.

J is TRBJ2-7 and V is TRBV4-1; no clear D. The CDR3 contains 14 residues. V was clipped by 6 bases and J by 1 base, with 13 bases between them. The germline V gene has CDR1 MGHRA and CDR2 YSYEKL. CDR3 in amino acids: CASSGGAPSYEQYF. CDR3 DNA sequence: TGCGCCAGCAGTGGCGGTGCACCTTCCTACGAGCAGTACTTC.

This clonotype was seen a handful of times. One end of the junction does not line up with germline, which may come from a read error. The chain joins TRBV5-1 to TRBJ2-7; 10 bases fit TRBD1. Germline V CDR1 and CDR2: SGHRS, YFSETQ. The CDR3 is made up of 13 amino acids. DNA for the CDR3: TGCGCCAGCAGCCTCCGAGGGGGACAGGGGACGCGCTTC. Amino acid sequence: CASSLRGGQGTRF.

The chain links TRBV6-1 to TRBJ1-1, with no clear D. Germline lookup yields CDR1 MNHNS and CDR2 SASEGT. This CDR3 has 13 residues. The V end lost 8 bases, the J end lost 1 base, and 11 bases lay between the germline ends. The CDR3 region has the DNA TGTGCCAGCGGCTTCGGTGAGAACACTGAAGCTTTCTTT. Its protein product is CASGFGENTEAFF.

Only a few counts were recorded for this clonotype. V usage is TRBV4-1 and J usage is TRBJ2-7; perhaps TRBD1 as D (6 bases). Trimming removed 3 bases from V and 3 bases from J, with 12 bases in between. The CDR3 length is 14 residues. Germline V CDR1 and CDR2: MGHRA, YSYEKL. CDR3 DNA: TGCGCCAGCAGCCAGGGGACACAGGGCTACGAGCAGTACTTC. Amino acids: CASSQGTQGYEQYF.

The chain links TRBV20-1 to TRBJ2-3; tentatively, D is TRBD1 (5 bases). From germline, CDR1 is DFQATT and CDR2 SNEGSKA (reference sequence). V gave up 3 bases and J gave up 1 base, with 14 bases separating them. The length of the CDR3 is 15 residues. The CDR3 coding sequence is TGCAGTGCTAGTCTGCACAGGCGAGGCACAGATACGCAGTATTTT. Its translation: CSASLHRRGTDTQYF.